The rows below give T cell receptor beta chains drawn from one sample of a study of neoadjuvant nivolumab and ipilimumab in lung cancer. The table came from immunoSEQ multiplex PCR; TCRdb's copy has only in-frame clones and leaves some out. The table lists 5,500 to 8,500 clones, approximately 76% of them singletons, with 3.5% to 5% in the top ten. The sequenced sample was tumor tissue, obtained after neoadjuvant nivolumab, alone or with ipilimumab, at or shortly before surgery. These TCRs come from an adult with non-small cell lung cancer. Each CDR3 is given with its conserved first and last residue. A D gene is named only where the DNA matches it firmly. The listing skips clone size in some rows; elsewhere it reads once, few, many or a size class.

v_gene: TRBV7-2
abundance: -
d_gene: -
j_gene: TRBJ2-1
CDR3nt: TGTGCCAGCAGCTTAGCAACGGGGGACAATGAGCAGTTCTTC
CDR3aa: CASSLATGDNEQFF

v_gene: TRBV14
abundance: -
d_gene: -
j_gene: TRBJ2-2
CDR3nt: TGTGCCAGCAGCGCGTCAGGGCTCACCGGGGAGCTGTTTTTT
CDR3aa: CASSASGLTGELFF

v_gene: TRBV28
abundance: -
d_gene: -
j_gene: TRBJ1-5
CDR3nt: TGTGCCAGCAGTTTAAGGGCAGGACACAATCAGCCCCAGCATTTT
CDR3aa: CASSLRAGHNQPQHF

v_gene: TRBV27
abundance: -
d_gene: TRBD2
j_gene: TRBJ2-5
CDR3nt: TGTGCCAGCAGTCCGGGACTAGCGGGCGTTTTGGAGACCCAGTACTTC
CDR3aa: CASSPGLAGVLETQYF

v_gene: TRBV5-6
abundance: -
d_gene: -
j_gene: TRBJ2-2
CDR3nt: TGTGCCAGCCAACTTGGGTCGGGAACCGGGGAGCTGTTTTTT
CDR3aa: CASQLGSGTGELFF

v_gene: TRBV6-1
abundance: few
d_gene: -
j_gene: TRBJ1-1
CDR3nt: TGTGCCAGCAGTGAAACTCTCCAGGGGACTGCTTTCTTT
CDR3aa: CASSETLQGTAFF

v_gene: TRBV2
abundance: -
d_gene: -
j_gene: TRBJ2-1
CDR3nt: TGTGCCAGCAGTGTCGGGACATACTACAATGAGCAGTTCTTC
CDR3aa: CASSVGTYYNEQFF

v_gene: TRBV5-5
abundance: few
d_gene: TRBD1
j_gene: TRBJ2-7
CDR3nt: TGTGCCAGCACCCCAGGTCCGGGACAGGGGACCTACGAGCAGTACTTC
CDR3aa: CASTPGPGQGTYEQYF

v_gene: TRBV28
abundance: once
d_gene: TRBD1
j_gene: TRBJ2-7
CDR3nt: TGTGCCAGCAGTACAACACGACAGGGACCCTCCTACGAGCAGTACTTC
CDR3aa: CASSTTRQGPSYEQYF

v_gene: TRBV7-9
abundance: -
d_gene: -
j_gene: TRBJ1-1
CDR3nt: TGTGCCAGCAGCTTAAGGGGACCGAGGGACACTGAAGCTTTCTTT
CDR3aa: CASSLRGPRDTEAFF

v_gene: TRBV6-5
abundance: -
d_gene: -
j_gene: TRBJ1-4
CDR3nt: TGTGCCAGCAGTAAGCCGGGACCCGAAGAAAAACTGTTTTTT
CDR3aa: CASSKPGPEEKLFF

v_gene: TRBV2
abundance: -
d_gene: -
j_gene: TRBJ1-5
CDR3nt: TGTGCCAGCAGTGAAGTGGGGGCAAGCAATCAGCCCCAGCATTTT
CDR3aa: CASSEVGASNQPQHF

v_gene: TRBV28
abundance: -
d_gene: -
j_gene: TRBJ1-1
CDR3nt: TGTGCCAGCAGTTTATTTACAGGGTCAGCTTTCTTT
CDR3aa: CASSLFTGSAFF

v_gene: TRBV11-2
abundance: -
d_gene: -
j_gene: TRBJ2-1
CDR3nt: TGTGCCAGCAGCTTAGATCTTCGAACAGGGAAACGTAGCGATGAGCAGTTCTTC
CDR3aa: CASSLDLRTGKRSDEQFF

v_gene: TRBV6-1
abundance: -
d_gene: -
j_gene: TRBJ1-1
CDR3nt: TGTGCCAGCAGTGGACATGGGAACACTGAAGCTTTCTTT
CDR3aa: CASSGHGNTEAFF

v_gene: TRBV27
abundance: -
d_gene: -
j_gene: TRBJ1-1
CDR3nt: TGTGCCAGCAGTTTACCAGGGAGGAACACTGAAGCTTTCTTT
CDR3aa: CASSLPGRNTEAFF

v_gene: TRBV11-1
abundance: -
d_gene: -
j_gene: TRBJ2-2
CDR3nt: TGTGCCAGCAGCTTCGGCGTTTGGGCCAGGGATTACACCGGGGAGCTGTTTTTT
CDR3aa: CASSFGVWARDYTGELFF

v_gene: TRBV9
abundance: -
d_gene: TRBD1
j_gene: TRBJ2-7
CDR3nt: TGTGCCAGCAGCGTAGAGGAGGCAGGGGGCTACGAGCAGTACTTC
CDR3aa: CASSVEEAGGYEQYF

v_gene: TRBV5-1
abundance: -
d_gene: -
j_gene: TRBJ2-3
CDR3nt: TGCGCCAGCAGCTTTATAGGGAGAAGCACAGATACGCAGTATTTT
CDR3aa: CASSFIGRSTDTQYF

v_gene: TRBV5-1
abundance: -
d_gene: TRBD2
j_gene: TRBJ2-1
CDR3nt: TGCGCCAGCAGCTTTAGCGGGAGGGCCGATGAGCAGTTCTTC
CDR3aa: CASSFSGRADEQFF

v_gene: TRBV2
abundance: -
d_gene: -
j_gene: TRBJ1-4
CDR3nt: TGTGCCAGCAGTGATCACAGAACTAATGAAAAACTGTTTTTT
CDR3aa: CASSDHRTNEKLFF

v_gene: TRBV25-1
abundance: once
d_gene: -
j_gene: TRBJ2-5
CDR3nt: TGTGCCAGCAGGGGTTCCCCACAAGAGACCCAGTACTTC
CDR3aa: CASRGSPQETQYF

v_gene: TRBV2
abundance: -
d_gene: -
j_gene: TRBJ2-7
CDR3nt: TGTGCCAGCAGCCCCGGCCGCTGGGGGTTGGGCGAGCAGTACTTC
CDR3aa: CASSPGRWGLGEQYF

v_gene: TRBV11-3
abundance: few
d_gene: TRBD2
j_gene: TRBJ2-3
CDR3nt: TGTGCCAGCAGCTTGGGCGGGAGTGCAGATACGCAGTATTTT
CDR3aa: CASSLGGSADTQYF

v_gene: TRBV4-1
abundance: -
d_gene: TRBD2
j_gene: TRBJ2-1
CDR3nt: TGCGCCAGCAGCCAATCCTTGGGACTAGCGGGAGGCACGCAGTTCTTC
CDR3aa: CASSQSLGLAGGTQFF

v_gene: TRBV5-8
abundance: once
d_gene: -
j_gene: TRBJ2-6
CDR3nt: TGTGCCAGCAGCTTAGGGGGAGGTGGGGCTGGGGCCAACGTCCTGACTTTC
CDR3aa: CASSLGGGGAGANVLTF

v_gene: TRBV5-1
abundance: -
d_gene: -
j_gene: TRBJ1-3
CDR3nt: TGCGCCAGCAGCTTAGGTTCAGGCTCTGGAAACACCATATATTTT
CDR3aa: CASSLGSGSGNTIYF

v_gene: TRBV4-2
abundance: -
d_gene: TRBD2
j_gene: TRBJ2-7
CDR3nt: TGTGCCAGCAGCCTCGGACTAGCGGGAGACCCGGAGGAGCAGTACTTC
CDR3aa: CASSLGLAGDPEEQYF

v_gene: TRBV5-4
abundance: -
d_gene: -
j_gene: TRBJ2-7
CDR3nt: TGTGCCAGCAGCTCCACCTACGAGCAGTACTTC
CDR3aa: CASSSTYEQYF

v_gene: TRBV5-6
abundance: -
d_gene: -
j_gene: TRBJ2-4
CDR3nt: TGTGCCAGCAGCTTGGGTTCCGGGGGCACGAACATTCAGTACTTC
CDR3aa: CASSLGSGGTNIQYF

v_gene: TRBV19
abundance: once
d_gene: -
j_gene: TRBJ1-2
CDR3nt: TGTGCCAGTAGTATGAACCGGGATCCGGACTATGGCTACACCTTC
CDR3aa: CASSMNRDPDYGYTF

v_gene: TRBV7-6
abundance: -
d_gene: -
j_gene: TRBJ1-4
CDR3nt: TGTGCCAGCAGCCCTGTCGGGCCAAGTGCGGGAGAAAAACTGTTTTTT
CDR3aa: CASSPVGPSAGEKLFF

v_gene: TRBV19
abundance: -
d_gene: TRBD1
j_gene: TRBJ2-7
CDR3nt: TGTGCCAGTAGGGGACAGGGGTCCTACGAGCAGTACTTC
CDR3aa: CASRGQGSYEQYF

v_gene: TRBV18
abundance: -
d_gene: -
j_gene: TRBJ1-5
CDR3nt: TGTGCCAGCTCACCTGGACCGGTTGTTATAAGCAATCAGCCCCAGCATTTT
CDR3aa: CASSPGPVVISNQPQHF

v_gene: TRBV5-6
abundance: -
d_gene: -
j_gene: TRBJ2-3
CDR3nt: TGTGCCAGCAGCTTCACGACCGATGGAGAAGATACGCAGTATTTT
CDR3aa: CASSFTTDGEDTQYF

v_gene: TRBV11-2
abundance: -
d_gene: -
j_gene: TRBJ2-3
CDR3nt: TGTGCCAGCAGCTTACTTGGTGTGAGCACAGATACGCAGTATTTT
CDR3aa: CASSLLGVSTDTQYF

v_gene: TRBV6-5
abundance: -
d_gene: TRBD1
j_gene: TRBJ1-1
CDR3nt: TGTGCCAGCAGCCCACACAGGGGATACACTGAAGCTTTCTTT
CDR3aa: CASSPHRGYTEAFF

v_gene: TRBV19
abundance: -
d_gene: TRBD1
j_gene: TRBJ1-4
CDR3nt: TGTGCCAGTAGTGCGGAGACAGGGACTAATGAAAAACTGTTTTTT
CDR3aa: CASSAETGTNEKLFF

v_gene: TRBV27
abundance: -
d_gene: -
j_gene: TRBJ2-1
CDR3nt: TGTGCCAGCCCCTCCCGGGGCTGTTACAATGAGCAGTTCTTC
CDR3aa: CASPSRGCYNEQFF

v_gene: TRBV9
abundance: -
d_gene: -
j_gene: TRBJ2-7
CDR3nt: TGTGCCAGCAGCGTAAGTTCCTCCTACGAGCAGTACTTC
CDR3aa: CASSVSSSYEQYF

v_gene: TRBV18
abundance: -
d_gene: TRBD1
j_gene: TRBJ2-5
CDR3nt: TGTGCCAGCTCACCTCGGCAGGGGGAAGAGACCCAGTACTTC
CDR3aa: CASSPRQGEETQYF

v_gene: TRBV10-3
abundance: -
d_gene: TRBD1
j_gene: TRBJ2-7
CDR3nt: TGTGCCCTGGCCCGGGACAGGGACTCCTACGAGCAGTACTTC
CDR3aa: CALARDRDSYEQYF

v_gene: TRBV28
abundance: -
d_gene: TRBD2
j_gene: TRBJ2-1
CDR3nt: TGTGCCAGCAGTTACGGGACTAGCGGGAATGAGCAGTTCTTC
CDR3aa: CASSYGTSGNEQFF

v_gene: TRBV15
abundance: -
d_gene: -
j_gene: TRBJ2-2
CDR3nt: TGTGCCACCAGCAGAGAGATAGCTCTAGGCACCGGGGAGCTGTTTTTT
CDR3aa: CATSREIALGTGELFF

v_gene: TRBV7-2
abundance: few
d_gene: -
j_gene: TRBJ1-2
CDR3nt: TGTGCCAGCAGGGAGGGCACAGGGTACTATGGCTACACCTTC
CDR3aa: CASREGTGYYGYTF

v_gene: TRBV7-2
abundance: -
d_gene: TRBD2
j_gene: TRBJ2-7
CDR3nt: TGTGCCAGCAGCCCCACCACTAGCGCCAGCTCCTACGAGCAGTACTTC
CDR3aa: CASSPTTSASSYEQYF

v_gene: TRBV5-1
abundance: -
d_gene: TRBD2
j_gene: TRBJ2-7
CDR3nt: TGCGCCAGCAGCTTGGGACTAGCGGGAAAGTACGAGCAGTACTTC
CDR3aa: CASSLGLAGKYEQYF

v_gene: TRBV18
abundance: few
d_gene: -
j_gene: TRBJ2-2
CDR3nt: TGTGCCAGCTCACCACAACAGGGAGCCGGGGAGCTGTTTTTT
CDR3aa: CASSPQQGAGELFF

v_gene: TRBV11-2
abundance: -
d_gene: -
j_gene: TRBJ2-5
CDR3nt: TGTGCCAGCAGCCCATCCTACTTCACGAGGGAGACCCAGTACTTC
CDR3aa: CASSPSYFTRETQYF

v_gene: TRBV11-2
abundance: -
d_gene: -
j_gene: TRBJ2-1
CDR3nt: TGTGCCAGCAGCCTCGGTTCCAGCTCCTACAATGAGCAGTTCTTC
CDR3aa: CASSLGSSSYNEQFF